A selection of T cell receptor beta chains follows, all from one sample in a study of glioma-infiltrating T cells after dendritic cell vaccination. Libraries were prepared by immunoSEQ multiplex PCR; TCRdb keeps only in-frame clonotypes and omits some of them. The sample yields roughly 80,000 clones, around 87% seen once. This specimen consisted of blood, obtained after dendritic cell vaccination. Source of these receptors: a human donor with glioblastoma. Both conserved end residues are part of each CDR3. D genes are given only for firm matches. Size values are once, few and many counts, or a class for expanded clones, and some rows have none.

V,D,J,size,CDR3,DNA
TRBV11-3,.,TRBJ2-2,.,CASSLGQLVGELFF,TGTGCCAGCAGCTTAGGGCAGTTGGTAGGGGAGCTGTTTTTT
TRBV21-1,.,TRBJ2-7,once,CASSKVIRTGVDYEQYF,TGTGCCAGCAGCAAAGTCATCAGGACAGGGGTAGACTACGAGCAGTACTTC
TRBV2,TRBD1,TRBJ1-5,.,CASDRGGLDQPQHF,TGTGCCAGCGACAGGGGAGGTTTGGATCAGCCCCAGCATTTT
TRBV2,.,TRBJ1-1,few,CASRLMNTEAFF,TGTGCCAGCAGATTAATGAACACTGAAGCTTTCTTT
TRBV2,TRBD2,TRBJ2-5,.,CASSEASGGAETQYF,TGTGCCAGCAGTGAAGCTAGCGGGGGGGCCGAGACCCAGTACTTC
TRBV7-8,.,TRBJ2-7,.,CASSLDSGYEQYF,TGTGCCAGCAGCTTAGATTCGGGATACGAGCAGTACTTC
TRBV2,TRBD2,TRBJ2-5,.,CASSELAGVGETQYF,TGTGCCAGCAGTGAACTAGCGGGGGTCGGTGAGACCCAGTACTTC
TRBV6-6,.,TRBJ2-7,.,CASRSRVSYEQYF,TGTGCCAGCAGGAGCAGGGTTTCCTACGAGCAGTACTTC
TRBV25-1,.,TRBJ2-3,.,CATTPAGGTDTQYF,TGTGCCACCACCCCGGCAGGGGGGACAGATACGCAGTATTTT
TRBV29-1,TRBD2,TRBJ2-7,.,CSVGTSGSYEQYF,TGCAGCGTAGGGACTAGCGGCTCCTACGAGCAGTACTTC
TRBV9,TRBD1,TRBJ1-4,.,CASSSPTGINEKLFF,TGTGCCAGCAGCTCCCCGACAGGGATTAATGAAAAACTGTTTTTT
TRBV7-9,TRBD1,TRBJ1-4,.,CASSILRGLPATNEKLFF,TGTGCCAGCAGCATCCTAAGGGGGCTCCCCGCAACTAATGAAAAACTGTTTTTT
TRBV4-1,.,TRBJ1-1,.,CASSRRMNTEAFF,TGCGCCAGCAGCCGGAGGATGAACACTGAAGCTTTCTTT
TRBV4-2,.,TRBJ1-1,once,CASSQGDFRGGTEAFF,TGTGCCAGCAGCCAAGGCGATTTCCGGGGTGGTACTGAAGCTTTCTTT
TRBV30,TRBD1,TRBJ2-7,.,CAWSGTGSLSYEQYF,TGTGCCTGGAGTGGGACAGGGTCTCTCTCCTACGAGCAGTACTTC
TRBV19,.,TRBJ2-5,.,CASSIREWQETQYF,TGTGCCAGTAGTATTCGGGAGTGGCAAGAGACCCAGTACTTC
TRBV6-5,.,TRBJ2-4,.,CASSYSRGAKNIQYF,TGTGCCAGCAGTTACTCCCGCGGAGCCAAAAACATTCAGTACTTC
TRBV13,TRBD1,TRBJ1-2,.,CASSLGRTGGDYTF,TGTGCCAGCAGCTTAGGTCGGACAGGGGGGGACTACACCTTC
TRBV5-4,.,TRBJ2-3,once,CASSSLVASTDTQYF,TGTGCCAGCAGCTCCTTAGTAGCAAGCACAGATACGCAGTATTTT
TRBV5-4,.,TRBJ2-3,.,CASSGTKGTDTQYF,TGTGCCAGCAGCGGTACTAAGGGCACAGATACGCAGTATTTT
TRBV6-1,TRBD1,TRBJ2-7,.,CASSERTGGIYEQYF,TGTGCCAGCAGTGAAAGAACAGGGGGTATCTACGAGCAGTACTTC
TRBV27,TRBD1,TRBJ2-1,.,CASSQDRGGNEQFF,TGTGCCAGCAGTCAGGACAGGGGAGGGAATGAGCAGTTCTTC
TRBV6-1,TRBD2,TRBJ2-1,.,CASSEAGSGSLFSSYNEQFF,TGTGCCAGCAGTGAAGCGGGGAGCGGGAGTCTTTTTAGCTCCTACAATGAGCAGTTCTTC
TRBV13,TRBD1,TRBJ2-7,.,CASSLETGIYEQYF,TGTGCCAGCAGCTTAGAGACAGGGATCTACGAGCAGTACTTC
TRBV7-2,.,TRBJ1-5,once,CASSLDVTVGPQHF,TGTGCCAGCAGCTTAGACGTGACAGTTGGACCCCAGCATTTT
TRBV6-1,TRBD1,TRBJ2-7,.,CASSTGGVLYEQYF,TGTGCCAGCAGTACAGGGGGTGTCCTGTACGAGCAGTACTTC
TRBV11-2,TRBD2,TRBJ2-7,.,CASSLTSGISEQYF,TGTGCCAGCAGCCTTACTAGCGGGATCAGCGAGCAGTACTTC